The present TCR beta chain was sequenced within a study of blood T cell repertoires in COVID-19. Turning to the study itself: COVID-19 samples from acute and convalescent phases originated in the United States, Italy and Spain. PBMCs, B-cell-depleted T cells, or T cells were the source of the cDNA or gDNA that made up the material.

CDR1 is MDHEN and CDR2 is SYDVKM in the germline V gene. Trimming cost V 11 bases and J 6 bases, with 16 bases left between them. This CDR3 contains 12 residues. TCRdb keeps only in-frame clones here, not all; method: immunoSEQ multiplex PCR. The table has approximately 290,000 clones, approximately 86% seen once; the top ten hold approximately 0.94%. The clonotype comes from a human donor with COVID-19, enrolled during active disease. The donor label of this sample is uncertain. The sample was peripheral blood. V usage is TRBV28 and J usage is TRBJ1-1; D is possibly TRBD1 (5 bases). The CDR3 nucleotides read TGTGCCCTGGGGGGGGAAACTTCTGAAGCTTTCTTT. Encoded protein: CALGGETSEAFF.